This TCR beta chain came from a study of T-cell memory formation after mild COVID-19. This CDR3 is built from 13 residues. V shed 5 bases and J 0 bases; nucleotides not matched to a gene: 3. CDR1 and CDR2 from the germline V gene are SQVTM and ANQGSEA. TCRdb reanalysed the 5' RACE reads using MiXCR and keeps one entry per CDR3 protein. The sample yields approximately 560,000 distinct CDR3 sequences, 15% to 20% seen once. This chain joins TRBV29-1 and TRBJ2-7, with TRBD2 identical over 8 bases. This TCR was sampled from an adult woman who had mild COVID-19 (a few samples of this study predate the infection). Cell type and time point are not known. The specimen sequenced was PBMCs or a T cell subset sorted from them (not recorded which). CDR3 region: CSVRLAGSYEQYF. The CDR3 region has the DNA TGCAGCGTTCGTCTAGCGGGCTCCTACGAGCAGTACTTC.